This entry lists 24 T cell receptor beta chains sequenced from one sample in a study of T cell responses to AZD1222 COVID-19 vaccine. TCRdb's copy holds only in-frame clones and misses some; the assay was immunoSEQ multiplex PCR. The sample has 150,000 to 180,000 clones, about 90% seen once. The sample consisted of peripheral blood, taken 28 days after the second AZD1222 dose. The source of these receptors is an adult who received the AZD1222 COVID-19 vaccine.

V gene TRBV24-1 combines with J gene TRBJ2-1; TRBD2 matches 9 bases. CDR1 KGHDR and CDR2 SFDVKD come from the germline V gene. There are 15 residues in the CDR3. V trimming: 5 bases; J trimming: 7 bases; junction bases outside the gene matches: 8. In nucleotides, the CDR3 is TGTGCCACCAGTGGGAATAGCGGGAGAGGGAATGAGCAGTTCTTC. Its protein product is CATSGNSGRGNEQFF.

This clone was seen only a few times. The rearrangement links TRBV6-2 or TRBV6-3 to TRBJ2-7; possible D gene TRBD1, 6 bases. Germline V lookup: CDR1 MNHEY, CDR2 SVGEGT. V lost 4 bases and J lost 7, with 14 bases in between. The CDR3 totals 13 residues. This CDR3 is CASSFRGSLEQYF. Here the CDR3 DNA reads TGTGCCAGCAGTTTCAGGGGATCGTTGGAGCAGTACTTC.

This chain joins TRBV6-6 and TRBJ2-3, with 12 nucleotides matching TRBD2. CDR1 and CDR2 (germline): MNHNY, SVGAGI (reference sequence). Losses at the gene ends were 5 bases for V and 1 base for J; bases not matched to a gene: 7. This CDR3 has 17 amino acids. This chain's CDR3 is CASSLRLAGAGTDTQYF. The CDR3 DNA sequence: TGTGCCAGCAGTCTCAGACTAGCGGGAGCTGGCACAGATACGCAGTATTTT.

This rearrangement joins TRBV7-3 to TRBJ2-1, with 13 nucleotides matching TRBD2. With V trimmed by 4 bases and J by 4 bases, 4 bases remained unmatched. This CDR3 is built from 16 residues. Germline V gene data show CDR1 as SGHTA and CDR2 as FQGTGA. The CDR3 coding sequence is TGTGCCAGCAGCTCAGGACTAGCGGGAGCTTACAATGAGCAGTTCTTC. Amino acids: CASSSGLAGAYNEQFF.

Note on this clone: Additional DNA sequences in this sample encode the identical CDR3. This chain uses TRBV19 with TRBJ1-1, with D unclear. V lost 2 bases, J lost 0 bases, and 7 bases lay in between. This CDR3 is built from 14 residues. CDR1 is LNHDA, CDR2 SQIVND, per germline (reference sequence). The DNA of the CDR3 is TGTGCCAGTAGTATAAGGACGGTGAACACTGAAGCTTTCTTT. Its translation is CASSIRTVNTEAFF.

This chain uses TRBV5-4 with TRBJ2-3, with D possibly being TRBD1 or TRBD2 (5 bases each). Germline V CDR1 and CDR2: SGHNT, YYREEE (reference sequence). This CDR3 contains 17 residues. V lost 5 bases and J lost 4, with 23 bases in between. CDR3 nucleotides: TGTGCCAGCAGTTATCCCCGGACGGGGCTTTCGGCAGATACGCAGTATTTT. Its translation: CASSYPRTGLSADTQYF.

V and J are TRBV7-9 and TRBJ2-2, with 7 nucleotides matching TRBD1. CDR3 length: 15 amino acids. Germline lookup yields CDR1 SEHNR and CDR2 FQNEAQ (reference sequence). V gave up 1 base and J gave up 3 bases; unmatched junction bases: 2. The CDR3 coding sequence is TGTGCCAGCAGCTTAGTGAGGGGGCACACCGGGGAGCTGTTTTTT. It codes for CASSLVRGHTGELFF.

This clone was seen only once. The chain joins TRBV12-3 or TRBV12-4 to TRBJ2-2; D gene ambiguous. The V end was cut by 5 bases, the J end by 4 bases, with 8 bases between. CDR3 length: 13 amino acids. In nucleotides, the CDR3 is TGTGCCAGCAGTCTACAAACCACCGGGGAGCTGTTTTTT. This translates into CASSLQTTGELFF.

The V gene is TRBV28, the J gene TRBJ1-3; 8 bases match TRBD1. Germline V gene data show CDR1 as MDHEN and CDR2 as SYDVKM. The V and J ends lost 6 bases and 0 bases, in that order; junction bases with no gene match: 4. There are 15 residues in the CDR3. The CDR3: CASSRQGSSGNTIYF. DNA for the CDR3: TGTGCCAGCAGCAGACAGGGGAGCTCTGGAAACACCATATATTTT.

The chain is built from TRBV7-2 and TRBJ2-3; 11 bases are a match to TRBD2. With V trimmed by 1 base and J by 6 bases, 9 bases remained unmatched. The V gene's germline CDR1 is SGHTA and CDR2 FQGNSA. The CDR3 runs 17 residues. CDR3 sequence: CASSLELSGRAPDTQYF. The DNA for the CDR3 is TGTGCCAGCAGCTTAGAACTTAGCGGGAGGGCCCCCGATACGCAGTATTTT.

The chain employs TRBV29-1 and TRBJ2-3; no firm D call. This CDR3 is built from 12 residues. Germline V CDR1 and CDR2: SQVTM, ANQGSEA. Trimming took 3 bases from V and 6 from J, leaving 10 bases between them. CDR3: CSVDLRRDTQYF. For the CDR3, the DNA is TGCAGCGTTGACCTTCGGCGGGATACGCAGTATTTT.

The chain is built from TRBV9 and TRBJ1-3, with D unclear. This CDR3 spans 16 amino acids. Trimming cost V 3 bases and J 2 bases, with 15 bases left between them. Germline V gene sequence: CDR1 SGDLS, CDR2 YYNGEE. The CDR3, as DNA: TGTGCCAGCAGCGCTGCTGGGGTGAGGGCTGGAAACACCATATATTTT. As protein: CASSAAGVRAGNTIYF.

The chain employs TRBV20-1 and TRBJ2-5; D is unresolved. V lost 8 bases to trimming and J lost 7 bases, with 11 bases between them. The CDR3 is made up of 10 amino acids. Per the germline V gene, CDR1 is DFQATT and CDR2 is SNEGSKA (reference sequence). CDR3 amino acids: CSTHRGTQYF. The CDR3 nucleotides are TGCAGTACCCACCGTGGGACCCAGTACTTC.

V usage is TRBV28 and J usage is TRBJ1-4; tentatively, D is TRBD1 (6 bases). From germline, CDR1 is MDHEN and CDR2 SYDVKM. V was cut by 6 bases and J by 3 bases, with 11 bases left in between. The CDR3 sequence is 14 residues long. Here the CDR3 reads CASSSRGPNEKLFF. The CDR3 DNA reads as TGTGCCAGCAGCTCCAGGGGACCTAATGAAAAACTGTTTTTT. Full variable domain (outside the CDR3, taken from reference TRBV28 and TRBJ1-4): DVKVTQSSRYLVKRTGEKVFLECVQDMDHENMFWYRQDPGLGLRLIYFSYDVKMKEKGDIPEGYSVSREKKERFSLILESASTNQTSMYLCASSSRGPNEKLFFGSGTQLSVL.

The chain recombines TRBV25-1 with TRBJ2-1, with D tentatively TRBD2 (5 bases). Germline V gene data show CDR1 as MGHDK and CDR2 as SYGVNS. The CDR3 sequence is 15 residues long. Trimming took off 3 bases at V and 1 base at J, with 10 bases between the two ends. As DNA, the CDR3 is TGTGCCAGCAGTGATTCCCGGGGTTCCTACAATGAGCAGTTCTTC. This sequence encodes CASSDSRGSYNEQFF.

The chain uses TRBV28 and TRBJ1-2; D gene ambiguous. The V and J ends lost 5 bases and 4 bases respectively, with 17 bases between them. CDR3 length: 15 amino acids. Per germline, CDR1 MDHEN and CDR2 SYDVKM. In DNA, the CDR3 is TGTGCCAGCAGTCCAAACTTTCAGGCGAGCTATGGCTACACCTTC. This encodes CASSPNFQASYGYTF.

This chain links TRBV7-2 with TRBJ2-7; D ambiguous. Germline V gene data show CDR1 as SGHTA and CDR2 as FQGNSA. Trimming stripped 1 base from V and 0 bases from J, with 10 bases between. The CDR3 is made up of 15 amino acids. The CDR3 DNA follows: TGTGCCAGCAGCTTAGAGTGGGTCAGCTCCTACGAGCAGTACTTC. It codes for CASSLEWVSSYEQYF.

This clone was found a few times. The rearrangement joins TRBV28 to TRBJ2-1, with 8 bases lining up with TRBD1. Trimming took 6 bases from V and 6 from J; bases not matched to a gene: 4. This CDR3 region has 13 residues. The V gene's germline CDR1 is MDHEN and CDR2 SYDVKM. The CDR3 DNA is TGTGCCAGCAGGCCGACAGGGGTCAATGAGCAGTTCTTC. It yields the protein CASRPTGVNEQFF.

The chain is built from TRBV6-2 or TRBV6-3 and TRBJ2-7, with D uncertain. V was clipped by 5 bases and J by 7 bases, with 15 bases between them. This CDR3 is 13 amino acids long. From germline, CDR1 is MNHEY and CDR2 SVGEGT. CDR3 loop: CASSNHFPKEQYF. The CDR3 DNA sequence: TGTGCCAGCAGTAACCACTTCCCTAAGGAGCAGTACTTC.

The chain joins TRBV27 to TRBJ2-1; the match to TRBD2 covers 10 bases. The CDR3 has 15 residues. Germline CDR1 and CDR2: MNHEY and SMNVEV (reference sequence). V gave up 5 bases and J gave up 4 bases; unmatched junction bases: 5. The CDR3 sequence is CASSPSGSLYNEQFF. For the CDR3, the DNA is TGTGCCAGCAGTCCTAGCGGGAGCTTGTACAATGAGCAGTTCTTC.

The chain employs TRBV2 and TRBJ1-1; 7 bases agree with TRBD1. Germline V CDR1 and CDR2: SNHLY, FYNNEI. The CDR3 runs 14 residues. The V segment lost 6 bases and the J segment 5 bases; nucleotides outside the gene matches: 9. DNA for the CDR3: TGTGCCAGCAGGGGACGACAGGGTAGGACTGAAGCTTTCTTT. This translates into CASRGRQGRTEAFF. The full variable domain, rest sourced from reference TRBV2 and TRBJ1-1, is EPEVTQTPSHQVTQMGQEVILRCVPISNHLYFYWYRQILGQKVEFLVSFYNNEISEKSEIFDDQFSVERPDGSNFTLKIRSTKLEDSAMYFCASRGRQGRTEAFFGQGTRLTVV.

This clone was seen a single time. The chain employs TRBV4-2 and TRBJ2-2; D is unresolved. Trimming removed 2 bases from V and 7 bases from J, with 11 bases in between. Germline V CDR1 and CDR2: LGHNA, YNFKEQ. The CDR3 is made up of 14 amino acids. CDR3 sequence: CASSQNAAVGELFF. CDR3 in DNA: TGTGCCAGCAGCCAAAATGCGGCCGTCGGGGAGCTGTTTTTT.

The gene calls are TRBV5-1 and TRBJ2-7; TRBD2 matches at 8 bases. This CDR3 has 12 amino acids. Germline CDR1 SGHRS, CDR2 YFSETQ. V was clipped by 4 bases and J by 10 bases; unmatched bases: 7. The CDR3 reads CASSPDGREQYF. For the CDR3, the DNA is TGCGCCAGCAGCCCCGACGGGAGGGAACAGTACTTC. Full variable domain (rest looked up from reference TRBV5-1 and TRBJ2-7): KAGVTQTPRYLIKTRGQQVTLSCSPISGHRSVSWYQQTPGQGLQFLFEYFSETQRNKGNFPGRFSGRQFSNSRSEMNVSTLELGDSALYLCASSPDGREQYFGPGTRLTVT.

The chain uses TRBV19 and TRBJ2-5, with D possibly being TRBD1 (5 bases). The V and J ends lost 3 bases and 4 bases respectively, with 6 bases between them. In germline, CDR1 is LNHDA, CDR2 SQIVND (reference sequence). There are 12 residues in the CDR3. The CDR3 region is CASSITGETQYF. The CDR3 DNA reads TGTGCCAGTAGTATCACAGGAGAGACCCAGTACTTC.